A selection of T cell receptor beta chains follows, all from one sample in a study of CD8+ T cells in alopecia areata. Here immunoSEQ multiplex PCR was the method, and the copy in TCRdb shows in-frame clones only, minus some. There are 150,000 or so clones in the sample; 45% to 60% occur only once, and about 6.4% lies in the top ten. Sequencing input: CD4+ T cells sorted from blood. The receptors were sampled from a human donor with alopecia areata. Each CDR3 is given with its conserved first and last residue. A D gene is named only where the DNA matches it firmly. Clone sizes are given selectively: once, few, many, or a class where the clone is expanded.

abundance	v_gene	j_gene	d_gene	CDR3aa	CDR3nt
.	TRBV30	TRBJ2-7	.	CAWSVDTYEQYF	TGTGCCTGGAGTGTCGACACCTACGAGCAGTACTTC
.	TRBV27	TRBJ1-4	TRBD1	CASSLRTGGSEKLFF	TGTGCCAGCAGTCTCCGGACAGGGGGGAGCGAAAAACTGTTTTTT
.	TRBV30	TRBJ1-5	TRBD1	CAWSYRDRANQPQHF	TGTGCCTGGAGTTATAGGGACAGGGCAAATCAGCCCCAGCATTTT
once	TRBV4-2	TRBJ2-1	TRBD2	CASKAGDQQFNEQFF	TGTGCCAGCAAGGCGGGGGACCAGCAGTTTAATGAGCAGTTCTTC
.	TRBV4-2	TRBJ1-2	.	CASSQGGVNYGYTF	TGTGCCAGCAGCCAAGGAGGCGTAAACTATGGCTACACCTTC
.	TRBV15	TRBJ2-5	.	CATSRDEGGNQYF	TGTGCCACCAGCAGAGATGAGGGGGGAAACCAGTACTTC
.	TRBV5-1	TRBJ2-5	.	CASSFNQETQYF	TGCGCCAGCAGCTTTAACCAAGAGACCCAGTACTTC
.	TRBV20-1	TRBJ2-1	TRBD2	CSALRLAAFF	TGCAGTGCACTAAGACTAGCGGCGTTCTTC
.	TRBV29-1	TRBJ1-1	.	CSVGGRFTEAFF	TGCAGCGTTGGTGGACGGTTCACTGAAGCTTTCTTT
.	TRBV2	TRBJ2-5	TRBD2	CASSRGLAGPGLQETQYF	TGTGCCAGCAGTCGGGGACTAGCGGGACCAGGGCTACAAGAGACCCAGTACTTC
.	TRBV2	TRBJ1-1	TRBD1	CASSGTGLRNTEAFF	TGTGCCAGCAGCGGGACAGGATTACGGAACACTGAAGCTTTCTTT
once	TRBV5-1	TRBJ1-2	.	CASSLGDGNYGYTF	TGCGCCAGCAGCTTAGGGGACGGGAACTATGGCTACACCTTC
.	TRBV15	TRBJ2-3	.	CATSRSLPAHTDTQYF	TGTGCCACCAGCAGATCTCTGCCTGCACACACAGATACGCAGTATTTT
.	TRBV5-1	TRBJ1-2	.	CASSPGDGYTF	TGCGCCAGCAGCCCGGGTGATGGCTACACCTTC